The following is a T cell receptor (beta chain) sequence with its context. The antigen is not known. The data are from a study of T cell responses to AZD1222 COVID-19 vaccine. General study findings and limits: Unmutated variant regions reportedly attract nearly half of all spike-specific TCRs. Spike-specific TCR breadth and depth rose after two AZD1222 doses.

Recipients boosted at about 4 weeks or about 12 weeks are pooled. The V segment lost 8 bases and the J segment 5 bases; nucleotides outside the gene matches: 22. The CDR3 spans 18 residues. Germline CDR1 SNHLY, CDR2 FYNNEI. Produced via immunoSEQ multiplex PCR; TCRdb's table is partial and in-frame only. This sample yields roughly 86,000 clones, of which about 85% are seen a single time; roughly 4.5% belongs to the top ten. The sequenced sample was peripheral blood, obtained 28 days after the second AZD1222 dose. This rearrangement joins TRBV2 to TRBJ2-5, with 8 bases identical to TRBD2. The clonotype comes from an adult who received the AZD1222 COVID-19 vaccine. In DNA form, the CDR3 reads TGTGCCAGCCTACGTAGTCTAGCGGGTCCCCCCGCGGGGGAGACCCAGTACTTC. This translates into CASLRSLAGPPAGETQYF. Filled out from reference TRBV2 and TRBJ2-5, the complete variable domain reads EPEVTQTPSHQVTQMGQEVILRCVPISNHLYFYWYRQILGQKVEFLVSFYNNEISEKSEIFDDQFSVERPDGSNFTLKIRSTKLEDSAMYFCASLRSLAGPPAGETQYFGPGTRLLVL.